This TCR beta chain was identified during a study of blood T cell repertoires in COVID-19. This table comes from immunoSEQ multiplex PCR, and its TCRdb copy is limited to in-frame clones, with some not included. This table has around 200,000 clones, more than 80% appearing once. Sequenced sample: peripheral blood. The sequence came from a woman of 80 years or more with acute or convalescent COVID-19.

This CDR3 is CSVSTTGSSYEQYF. The CDR3 DNA reads as TGCAGCGTTAGCACTACTGGGAGCTCCTACGAGCAGTACTTC. The chain is built from TRBV29-1 and TRBJ2-7; maybe TRBD2 (5 bases). The CDR3 is made up of 14 amino acids. The ends were cut back, 5 bases at V and 0 bases at J, with 14 bases in the middle. Looked up from germline, CDR1 is SQVTM and CDR2 is ANQGSEA.